Sequencing of this TCR beta chain was carried out in a study of cytomegalovirus exposure and HLA in healthy donors (dated by TCRdb to about 2017). For the wider study: An earlier analysis of 587 of the donors reported 276 Gb of sequence data and 90 million to 120 million unique TCR beta sequences obtained from about 180 million T cells. An early release covering about 600 HLA-typed donors comprised approximately 300 gigabases of sequencing data and 65 million to 100 million unique TCR sequences. Of the approximately 400 genotyped donors, around 81% fell in the genetic ancestry cluster associated with self-reported Caucasian donors. The study aimed to test whether cataloging public T cell receptors could reveal signatures of past pathogen exposure. The T cell repertoires of 550 to 850 subjects were profiled by immunosequencing and related to cytomegalovirus serostatus. Besides the first cohort of around 670 subjects, a separate validation cohort made up of about 120 different subjects was used. High-throughput TCR immunosequencing, statistical association of individual TCRs with disease status, and machine learning were combined to predict cytomegalovirus infection status. To study patterns of TCR occurrence, a later analysis re-analyzed previously published TCR beta repertoires from around 700 donors and added high-resolution HLA genotyping. Rather than using new phenotypic data, the later analysis identified candidate immune exposures from TCR beta sequences and from how often those sequences occurred across donors. To decide whether each TCR beta V gene segment behaved as functional or pseudogenic, an earlier analysis of several hundred of the donors relied on high-throughput TCR beta sequencing. Alongside the repertoire data, information on donor age, sex, ethnicity and CMV serostatus was compiled. A later genetic analysis took genome-wide SNP genotypes for about three fifths of the 666 donors and used that subset as a discovery cohort. All discovery cohort repertoires had been generated on a single sequencing platform. HLA typing covered class I and class II loci at four-digit resolution. Typing coverage differed by locus: A, B, C, DRB1 and DQB1 were typed in about 629-640 donors, DQA1 in 500 to 550, DPA1 in nearly 610, and DPB1 in 472. Roughly five DR-DQ haplotypes were treated as single units for association and clustering because of strong linkage in the cohort. Across approximately 420 genotyped donors of the cohort, an average of about 240,000 unique TCR beta nucleotide sequences per donor were sequenced, and roughly 20% of those sequences were non-productive.

In total, around 600 healthy bone marrow donors made up the cohort. At the time of sampling, all cohort members were nominally healthy, though unrecorded immune exposures were likely present. The donor tested CMV seronegative, placing the donor among the roughly 400 seronegative members of the cohort. Every donor gave a peripheral blood sample, and the peripheral blood mononuclear cells from that sample were used for TCR beta sequencing. Genomic DNA extraction from the blood cell samples was performed with the Qiagen DNeasy Blood Extraction Kit. Overall results and qualifications from the work: Compared with equally common non-associated chains, HLA-associated TCR beta chains in a later analysis were more clonally expanded and had lower generation probabilities. A later genetic analysis associated a missense DCLRE1C variant with V-gene and J-gene trimming of TCR beta chains, and an independent cohort replicated the association. In a later analysis, TCR association rates were found to vary across HLA loci, with the most associated TCRs seen for DRB1 alleles and the fewest for HLA-C alleles. Only TCR beta chains were sequenced in this cohort, and the absence of alpha or paired-chain data limited detectable features. Cytomegalovirus status was reported to be diagnosed by the classifier with high specificity and sensitivity in both the original and validation cohorts. The study gave a list of over 150 TCR beta chains associated with cytomegalovirus. Because counts were too low, 15 to 20 rarely observed V segments, including chromosome 9 orphons, were excluded from the earlier analysis of around 590 of the donors. Because HLA typing was missing for some donors at each locus, association tests included only the typed subset. Strong co-occurrence of HLA alleles, especially DR and DQ, made assigning TCR associations to individual alleles difficult. Broadly in line with IMGT annotations, most TCR beta V segments showed up in productive rearrangements about 87% or about 30% of the time in an earlier analysis of around 550 of the donors. In a later analysis, several top co-occurrence clusters were reported to appear linked to parvovirus B19, influenza, CMV and Epstein-Barr virus. The sequencing pipeline was judged likely to have produced a cluster of highly shared sequence variants as a technical artifact. A further reported finding was that TCR beta sequences accurately predicted the HLA-A and HLA-B alleles for most subjects in the first cohort. In vitro tests confirmed that a few of the cytomegalovirus-associated TCR beta chains recognize cytomegalovirus antigens. While some public TCRs were present in many individuals, most TCR sequences turned up only very rarely across donors. Some IMGT-functional V segments, including TRBV6-2 and TRBV6-3, could not be told apart with the 87-base-pair reads, so those segments were excluded. Presence/absence analyses assumed roughly uniform sequencing depth across donors, an assumption that may not hold. A later analysis found that most CMV-associated TCR beta chains appeared HLA-restricted, with HLA associations seemingly driven largely by CMV exposure. It was suggested by the authors that the approach could potentially be generalized to other disease states and immunological phenotypes. In a later analysis, some 17,000 TCR beta sequences were associated with specific HLA alleles at a false discovery rate of 0.05. According to a later genetic analysis, donors in an Asian-associated ancestry cluster had fewer N-insertions in productive TCRs than the approximately 670-donor mean. The only immune exposure information available for the cohort was CMV serostatus. Correlated functional status among segregating V segments might be attributable to linkage disequilibrium, but an unknown experimental factor could not be ruled out.

Reading the germline V gene gives CDR1 MRHNA and CDR2 SNTAGT. V and J lose 7 bases and 1 base, and a span of 7 bases separates them. There are 12 amino acids in the CDR3, from cysteine to phenylalanine inclusive. The retained sequence is limited to the CDR3, 36 bases, with the frame set at the first base. Library method: the immunoSEQ multiplex PCR assay. For the multiplex PCR, a mixture combining 60 forward primers for TCR Vbeta segments and 13 reverse primers for TCR Jbeta segments was used. A multiplex PCR assay on genomic DNA amplified the CDR3 region of rearranged TCR beta genes. On the Illumina HiSeq System, the amplified TCR beta libraries were sequenced as 87-base-pair reads. The paper's processing steps were these. A later analysis tallied about 77 million unique TCR beta chains across the 650 to 750 repertoires, and some 10 million of those chains were shared by two or more donors. Raw reads were error-corrected and collapsed into unique sequences by a nearest-neighbor algorithm in which closely related sequences were merged to remove PCR and sequencing errors. V, D and J gene segments were assigned by aligning CDR3 sequences to IMGT reference sequences. For a sequence to be retained, a match of at least six nucleotides was required to both a V gene segment and a J gene segment. A rearrangement was called productive if the CDR3 had no stop codons and remained in frame with V and J, and every other rearrangement was called non-productive. CDR3 was defined according to IMGT convention as the region running from the second conserved V-encoded cysteine to the conserved J-encoded phenylalanine. Sequences without an unambiguous match to a single V gene segment were excluded from the earlier analysis of several hundred of the donors. An earlier analysis of 450 to 650 of the donors called V segments functional above 56.7% productive rearrangements and segregating when the between-donor standard deviation exceeded 5%. To diagnose cytomegalovirus status from the catalog of TCR beta chain sequences, a statistical classification framework was built. A later analysis assigned V and J genes by comparing TCR nucleotide sequences with IMGT/GENE-DB human TR gene sequences. The TCRdist pipeline was used in a later analysis to assign CDR3 sequences and most-parsimonious VDJ recombination scenarios. In a later analysis, each TCR beta chain was defined by its CDR3 amino acid sequence together with its V-gene family, and reads without a unique V-gene family were excluded. In a later analysis, 450 to 600 highly shared, low-generation-probability nucleotide sequences were removed to address suspected cross-contamination and a sequencing artifact. A later analysis calculated a clonal expansion index for each public chain from normalized within-repertoire ranks of inferred template counts. Generation probabilities in a later analysis came from a VDJ recombination model fitted to out-of-frame rearrangements, and those results were checked against IGoR. Hypergeometric tests were used in a later analysis to score TCR-TCR, TCR-HLA and TCR-CMV co-occurrence, with a repertoire-size bias correction applied to the TCR pairs. False discovery rates were estimated in a later analysis by permuting HLA or CMV assignments 20 times. In a later analysis, co-occurring TCRs were grouped with DBSCAN, and TCRdist sequence similarity was added when clustering was performed within HLA-allele-positive subsets. For co-occurrence clustering, repertoires with fewer than 30,000 or more than 120,000 public chains were excluded, along with four or five repertoires with anomalous nucleotide sharing. TCRdb re-hosts the immuneACCESS table, in-frame sequences only. Its copies lack some clones; in the studies checked, an unresolved V gene accounts for under half of them, and the cause for the rest is not known. The V and J calls and clone size were taken over from that table, and D and trimming were inferred from the DNA. The sample table shows about 52,000 clones, and 65% to 80% are seen once. The ten largest clonotypes hold less than 9.5% of the sample.

This clone was observed a few times. Its antigen is currently not known. No much larger clone exists at a distance of one base, and base qualities are not known. Material for sequencing was PBMCs. This sequence was found in a woman aged 45 to 65 in good health and CMV-seronegative. The chain is made from TRBV6-4 and TRBJ1-1; the D gene assignment is ambiguous. The bases are TGTGCCAGCAAACCACAGAACACTGAAGCTTTCTTT. It encodes CASKPQNTEAFF.